The sequence of this T cell receptor (beta chain) was determined in a study of technical replicates of blood from four donors. Using immunoSEQ multiplex PCR, the repertoire was profiled, and TCRdb retains in-frame clones only, with some absent. The repertoire includes around 72,000 clones, about nine tenths of them detected once, and around 0.34% sits in the top ten. The CDR3 covers 14 residues. Trimming shortened V by 4 bases and J by 7 bases, and 11 bases separated the two germline ends. The V gene's germline CDR1 is LNHDA and CDR2 SQIVND (reference sequence). Source material: T cells isolated from PBMCs. The receptor comes from a human donor in good health. Some clones in this sample may be carry-over from other donors' samples. The V gene is TRBV19, the J gene TRBJ1-6; D is perhaps TRBD1 (5 bases). The CDR3 bases are TGTGCCAGTAGTACGGACATTCTAAATTCACCCCTCCACTTT. It translates to CASSTDILNSPLHF.